These 26 T cell receptor beta chains share one sample of origin, sequenced in a study of cytomegalovirus exposure and HLA in healthy donors. The PCR made use of 60 Vbeta and 13 Jbeta primers. Here immunoSEQ multiplex PCR was the method, and the copy in TCRdb shows in-frame clones only, minus some. In the table there are 150,000 to 200,000 clones, about four fifths of which are singletons. Source material: PBMCs. These receptor sequences come from a woman in her late teens or twenties in good health and CMV-seropositive.

This chain links TRBV15 with TRBJ2-1; D is ambiguous. Germline values: CDR1 LNHNV, CDR2 YYDKDF (reference sequence). There are 15 residues in the CDR3. Trimming stripped 5 bases from V and 4 bases from J, with 15 bases between. The CDR3 sequence: CATSPGFQVYNEQFF. In nucleotides, the CDR3 is TGTGCCACCAGCCCCGGGTTTCAAGTTTACAATGAGCAGTTCTTC.

This sequence joins TRBV30 and TRBJ1-5; 10 bases align to TRBD1. CDR1 is GTSNPN, CDR2 SVGIG, per germline (reference sequence). This CDR3 has 16 amino acids. The trim removed 5 bases at V and 2 bases at J, leaving 9 bases unmatched. The CDR3 loop reads CAWQPGQGIRNQPQHF. As DNA, the CDR3 is TGTGCCTGGCAACCGGGACAGGGGATCCGCAATCAGCCCCAGCATTTT.

The chain combines TRBV19 with TRBJ1-1; TRBD1 matches at 7 bases. Germline-derived CDR1 and CDR2 are LNHDA and SQIVND (reference sequence). V gave up 3 bases and J gave up 4 bases; unmatched junction bases: 8. The CDR3 is 15 amino acids. The CDR3 region has the DNA TGTGCCAGTAGTATCGGAGGGGGCGTGGGCACTGAAGCTTTCTTT. It is translated as CASSIGGGVGTEAFF.

The rearrangement links TRBV25-1 to TRBJ2-5, with 7 bases fitting TRBD1. Looked up from germline, CDR1 is MGHDK and CDR2 is SYGVNS. The CDR3 spans 16 residues. V was clipped by 3 bases and J by 2 bases; unmatched bases: 9. The CDR3 loop reads CASSDLFGTVQETQYF. The DNA of the CDR3 is TGTGCCAGCAGTGATTTATTTGGGACAGTACAAGAGACCCAGTACTTC.

This clone turned up a few times. This chain connects TRBV4-3 to TRBJ1-2; 10 bases line up with TRBD1. V shed 3 bases and J 7 bases; nucleotides not matched to a gene: 8. CDR1 LGHNA and CDR2 YSLEER come from the germline V gene. The CDR3 extends over 15 amino acids. In DNA, the CDR3 is TGCGCCAGCAGCCAGGACAGGGGGAATCTTCGTGGCTACACCTTC. This codes for CASSQDRGNLRGYTF.

The chain has TRBV6-1 and TRBJ1-1; 10 nucleotides agree with TRBD1. J lost 2 bases, V lost 6 bases, and 6 bases had no gene match. CDR1 MNHNS and CDR2 SASEGT come from the germline V gene. The CDR3 has 15 residues. CDR3 in amino acids: CASRPGTGANTEAFF. In DNA form, the CDR3 reads TGTGCCAGCAGGCCCGGGACAGGGGCAAACACTGAAGCTTTCTTT.

The rearrangement uses TRBV6-5 and TRBJ1-5; tentatively, D is TRBD1 (6 bases). The V end was cut by 5 bases, the J end by 5 bases, with 13 bases between. CDR1 MNHEY and CDR2 SVGAGI come from the germline V gene. The CDR3 sequence is 14 residues long. CDR3 sequence reads: CASSPRGGHQPQHF. For the CDR3, the DNA is TGTGCCAGCAGTCCACGGGGGGGCCATCAGCCCCAGCATTTT.

This chain joins TRBV28 and TRBJ1-1, with 11 bases matching TRBD1. CDR1 is MDHEN, CDR2 SYDVKM, per germline. The CDR3 is made up of 17 amino acids. The V gene end was trimmed by 2 bases and the J gene end by 7 bases; junction bases not matched to a gene: 12. CDR3 loop: CASSLMFGTGGWGEAFF. DNA of the CDR3: TGTGCCAGCAGTTTAATGTTTGGGACAGGGGGATGGGGTGAAGCTTTCTTT. The whole variable domain, filled in from reference TRBV28 and TRBJ1-1, reads DVKVTQSSRYLVKRTGEKVFLECVQDMDHENMFWYRQDPGLGLRLIYFSYDVKMKEKGDIPEGYSVSREKKERFSLILESASTNQTSMYLCASSLMFGTGGWGEAFFGQGTRLTVV.

The V gene is TRBV6-1, the J gene TRBJ2-7; TRBD2 agrees at 11 bases. Losses at the gene ends were 7 bases for V and 2 bases for J; bases not matched to a gene: 7. The length of the CDR3 is 15 residues. The germline V gene has CDR1 MNHNS and CDR2 SASEGT. CDR3 amino acids: CASTQLAGVAYEQYF. CDR3 nucleotide sequence: TGTGCCAGCACCCAACTAGCGGGGGTTGCCTACGAGCAGTACTTC.

This clone was observed a handful of times. The rearrangement links TRBV19 to TRBJ2-5, with 8 bases identical to TRBD1. The junction had 10 bases not matched to a gene; V was cut back by 5 bases and J by 5 bases. CDR1 is LNHDA, CDR2 SQIVND, per germline (reference sequence). This CDR3 has 15 residues. The CDR3: CASSPTQGAWETQYF. In DNA form, the CDR3 reads TGTGCCAGTAGTCCTACCCAGGGGGCGTGGGAGACCCAGTACTTC. Full variable domain (outside the CDR3, taken from reference TRBV19 and TRBJ2-5): DGGITQSPKYLFRKEGQNVTLSCEQNLNHDAMYWYRQDPGQGLRLIYYSQIVNDFQKGDIAEGYSVSREKKESFPLTVTSAQKNPTAFYLCASSPTQGAWETQYFGPGTRLLVL.

V gene TRBV6-5 combines with J gene TRBJ1-1, with a possible D match to TRBD1 (6 bases). V was clipped by 4 bases and J by 11 bases, with 17 bases between them. Germline CDR1 MNHEY, CDR2 SVGAGI. The CDR3 consists of 13 residues. CDR3 in amino acids: CASSLQGMVAAFF. The CDR3 DNA reads as TGTGCCAGCAGTTTACAGGGTATGGTGGCCGCTTTCTTT.

V is TRBV6-1 and J is TRBJ2-1, with D hard to call. The CDR3 length is 14 residues. V lost 2 bases to trimming and J lost 4 bases, with 9 bases between them. Germline V CDR1 and CDR2: MNHNS, SASEGT. CDR3 DNA: TGTGCCAGCAGTGAATTAAAACAGTACAATGAGCAGTTCTTC. As protein: CASSELKQYNEQFF.

Written as DNA, the CDR3 is TGTGCCACCGAAGCGGGCCATGACGTCTATGGCTACACCTTC. It is translated as CATEAGHDVYGYTF. This chain connects TRBV10-3 to TRBJ1-2; D call uncertain. V lost 10 bases to trimming and J lost 4 bases, with 19 bases between them. Germline V CDR1 and CDR2: ENHRY, SYGVKD. The CDR3 has 14 amino acids.

The chain carries TRBV7-6 and TRBJ1-4; 9 bases fit TRBD1. The CDR3 runs to 15 residues. Trimming at V came to 5 bases and at J to 8 bases, leaving 9 bases not matched to a gene. Per germline, CDR1 SGHVS and CDR2 FNYEAQ. CDR3: CASSAWTGEVEKLFF. CDR3 DNA: TGTGCCAGCAGCGCTTGGACAGGGGAAGTCGAAAAACTGTTTTTT.

This chain uses TRBV7-2 with TRBJ2-5, with 10 bases that match TRBD1. The V segment lost 5 bases and the J segment 1 base; nucleotides outside the gene matches: 13. CDR3 length: 18 amino acids. Germline CDR1 SGHTA, CDR2 FQGNSA. The CDR3 protein is CASSALPGQGSPQETQYF. In DNA, the CDR3 is TGTGCCAGCAGCGCCTTACCGGGACAGGGGTCACCCCAAGAGACCCAGTACTTC.

This clone has a single count. V gene TRBV29-1 combines with J gene TRBJ1-1; D not resolved. The V and J ends lost 7 bases and 0 bases respectively, with 6 bases between them. This CDR3 is 11 amino acids long. Germline V gene lookup returns CDR1 SQVTM and CDR2 ANQGSEA. CDR3 in DNA: TGCAGCGGAAACATGAACACTGAAGCTTTCTTT. Protein: CSGNMNTEAFF.

This clone occurred a few times. This chain connects TRBV29-1 to TRBJ1-1; weak D call: TRBD1 (5 bases). The CDR3 totals 12 residues. V dropped 6 bases and J dropped 1 base, with 9 bases sitting between them. CDR1 is SQVTM, CDR2 ANQGSEA, per germline. The CDR3 nucleotides are TGCAGCGTCGACAGACCGAACACTGAAGCTTTCTTT. Translated: CSVDRPNTEAFF.

This sequence joins TRBV6-5 and TRBJ2-1; perhaps TRBD2 as D (6 bases). This CDR3 spans 13 amino acids. Germline-derived CDR1 and CDR2 are MNHEY and SVGAGI. V lost 6 bases and J lost 10, with 16 bases in between. CDR3 in amino acids: CASRPIGAGEQFF. As DNA, the CDR3 is TGTGCCAGCAGACCTATAGGGGCGGGAGAGCAGTTCTTC.

The chain employs TRBV5-6 and TRBJ1-5, with D perhaps TRBD1 (5 bases). Germline V gives CDR1 SGHDT, CDR2 YYEEEE. This CDR3 is built from 14 residues. V lost 0 bases to trimming and J lost 7 bases, with 11 bases between them. CDR3 nucleotide sequence: TGTGCCAGCAGCTTGGGATGGGGGGGGCAGCCCCAGCATTTT. It encodes CASSLGWGGQPQHF.

The rearrangement joins TRBV5-1 to TRBJ2-7; the match to TRBD1 covers 8 bases. Germline-derived CDR1 and CDR2 are SGHRS and YFSETQ. Unmatched junction bases numbered 5, after V lost 0 bases and J lost 3 bases. The CDR3 sequence is 15 residues long. This CDR3 is CASSLDGQGLYEQYF. CDR3 bases: TGCGCCAGCAGCTTGGATGGACAGGGTCTCTACGAGCAGTACTTC.

V usage is TRBV4-2 and J usage is TRBJ2-7; 8 bases align to TRBD1. Germline CDR1 is LGHNA and CDR2 is YNFKEQ. Trimming cost V 3 bases and J 5 bases; bases outside gene matches: 6. The length of the CDR3 is 14 residues. CDR3 sequence reads: CASSQRTGRDEQYF. The CDR3 region has the DNA TGTGCCAGCAGCCAGAGGACAGGGAGAGACGAGCAGTACTTC.

This clone was observed a handful of times. The genes are TRBV6-1 and TRBJ2-3; TRBD2 aligns across 9 bases. CDR3 length: 14 amino acids. Germline V gene lookup returns CDR1 MNHNS and CDR2 SASEGT. V dropped 9 bases and J dropped 2; count of bases not matched to a gene: 6. CDR3 region: CASASGAYTDTQYF. For the CDR3, the DNA is TGTGCCAGTGCTAGCGGGGCCTACACAGATACGCAGTATTTT.

The V call is TRBV7-2, the J call TRBJ1-1; D might be TRBD1 (5 bases). The ends were cut back, 5 bases at V and 6 bases at J, with 16 bases in the middle. Germline CDR1 SGHTA, CDR2 FQGNSA. The CDR3 contains 14 residues. CDR3 residues: CASSPQGALSEAFF. The DNA for the CDR3 is TGTGCCAGCAGCCCACAAGGGGCTTTATCTGAAGCTTTCTTT.

This clone was seen only once. The gene calls are TRBV5-1 and TRBJ1-5; D perhaps matches TRBD1 (6 bases). From germline, CDR1 is SGHRS and CDR2 YFSETQ. CDR3 length equals 15 residues. V dropped 2 bases and J dropped 6 bases, with 15 bases sitting between them. CDR3 sequence (DNA): TGCGCCAGCAGCTTTACCGGGACACCTTCTCAGCCCCAGCATTTT. It codes for CASSFTGTPSQPQHF.

The chain employs TRBV19 and TRBJ1-2, with D hard to call. V dropped 6 bases and J dropped 1 base, with 12 bases sitting between them. The CDR3 totals 14 residues. CDR1 LNHDA and CDR2 SQIVND come from the germline V gene (reference sequence). The CDR3 reads CASRPDTVNYGYTF. As DNA, the CDR3 is TGTGCCAGTAGACCGGATACAGTTAACTATGGCTACACCTTC.

The chain uses TRBV6-5 and TRBJ1-5; D is ambiguous. Germline V gene lookup returns CDR1 MNHEY and CDR2 SVGAGI. Trimming pared 11 bases from V and 2 bases from J, leaving 13 bases between. The CDR3 spans 13 residues. CDR3 protein: CASKGSGNQPQHF. The CDR3 DNA sequence: TGTGCCTCAAAAGGCAGCGGCAATCAGCCCCAGCATTTT.